These T cell receptor beta chains were read from a single sample in a study of T cell repertoires in cytomegalovirus infection. MiXCR, run by TCRdb on the reads, gives a single entry per CDR3 protein. The sample carries some 800,000 distinct CDR3 sequences, 30% to 35% recorded once. Their antigens are not known. The specimen was cultured CD8+ T cells from PBMCs, collected from culture after CMV antigen stimulation. The source of these receptors is a human donor in good health (CMV status not recorded). Some clones in this sample may be carry-over from other donors' samples. Each CDR3 is given with its conserved first and last residue. Fields, in order: V gene, J gene, CDR3 protein.

>TRBV7-8|TRBJ1-5
CASSLLSFYQPQHF
>TRBV4-3|TRBJ2-5
CASSQDGTRQETQYF
>TRBV27|TRBJ2-1
CASSPTGGRAYNEQFF
>TRBV10-3|TRBJ2-1
CAISEGSGEQFF
>TRBV6-6|TRBJ2-1
CASSSGWGGNNEQFF
>TRBV29-1|TRBJ2-1
CSVAGTSGGRYNEQFF
>TRBV5-6|TRBJ2-3
CANSNMTERTPKDTQYF
>TRBV7-6|TRBJ2-2
CASSLVGAANTGELFF
>TRBV7-6|TRBJ2-2
CASSLPASGGTGELFF
>TRBV19|TRBJ1-5
CASSPRDRGLKPQHF
>TRBV10-3|TRBJ2-2
CAISESRYSGLPAGELFF
>TRBV19|TRBJ1-1
CASSIDGGYTEAFF
>TRBV6-5|TRBJ1-3
CASSSYSGPSGNTIYF
>TRBV9|TRBJ1-5
CASSVAGRADQPQHF
>TRBV6-1|TRBJ2-7
CASSPGPTSYEQYF
>TRBV4-1|TRBJ1-1
CASSPSNTGNTEAFF
>TRBV27|TRBJ2-1
CASSLYPGRSYNEQFF
>TRBV7-8|TRBJ2-1
CASSIQDSYNEQFF
>TRBV7-6|TRBJ2-1
CASSLPVGSYNEQFF
>TRBV19|TRBJ1-6
CASSIFEVKGVNSPLHF
>TRBV7-9|TRBJ2-1
CASNTWSSEEQFF
>TRBV4-1|TRBJ1-1
CASSQDSRPNTEAFF
>TRBV4-3|TRBJ1-4
CASSQVTGGTNEKLFF
>TRBV10-3|TRBJ1-2
CAISVGNGYTF
>TRBV6-5|TRBJ2-1
CASSYSQGWAGGNEQFF
>TRBV10-2|TRBJ2-3
CASRGTERKTDTQYF
>TRBV4-2|TRBJ2-3
CASSQDWLAGGPGTDTQYF
>TRBV6-5|TRBJ2-2
CASSYIGTSGTGELFF
>TRBV9|TRBJ2-3
CASSVDRGATDTQYF
>TRBV6-5|TRBJ1-2
CASLFTRGQAYGYTF
>TRBV28|TRBJ1-5
CASSDRRTGGPFNQPQHF
>TRBV7-2|TRBJ2-7
CASSLIEEQYF
>TRBV7-9|TRBJ1-2
CASRSDRDSLYYGYTF
>TRBV7-6|TRBJ1-1
CASSAPGQGASRTEAFF
>TRBV7-9|TRBJ1-4
CASSLAWDSLRPNEKLFF
>TRBV6-1|TRBJ1-2
CASSYVGGTKGGYTF
>TRBV15|TRBJ2-7
CATSRLAERYAYEQYF
>TRBV3-1|TRBJ2-1
CASSQGGGRNEQFF
>TRBV6-5|TRBJ1-4
CASSYTQGTNEKLFF
>TRBV20-1|TRBJ2-7
CSASPRDTKYEQYF
>TRBV6-6|TRBJ2-2
CASLQGVTGELFF
>TRBV27|TRBJ1-2
CASSLTGPEGYTF
>TRBV27|TRBJ2-3
CASSFGVPTDTQYF
>TRBV6-1|TRBJ1-5
CASSEAGYQPQHF
>TRBV7-2|TRBJ2-3
CASSSRDRDTDTQYF
>TRBV7-8|TRBJ1-1
CASSLAVAGAANTEAFF
>TRBV4-1|TRBJ2-1
CASSHQQWSSYNEQFF
>TRBV7-2|TRBJ2-7
CASSSAPEQTYEQYF
>TRBV7-2|TRBJ2-3
CASSLDGTGRDTQYF
>TRBV7-4|TRBJ1-6
CASSQTGEESPLHF
>TRBV7-9|TRBJ1-1
CASSLPGDVAFF
>TRBV19|TRBJ2-1
CASSILGDEQFF
>TRBV7-6|TRBJ2-7
CASSQSGPLSSYEQYF
>TRBV4-1|TRBJ1-5
CASSPRDAEPQHF
>TRBV20-1|TRBJ2-1
CSAARGRAYNEQFF
>TRBV5-4|TRBJ1-2
CASSFRGKIYGYTF
>TRBV7-9|TRBJ2-2
CASSLLRDRKGGELFF
>TRBV5-1|TRBJ1-2
CASSATDRGRSYGYTF